This T cell receptor (beta chain) was observed in a study of blood T cell repertoires in COVID-19. CDR1 and CDR2 from the germline V gene are GTSNPN and SVGIG (reference sequence). The CDR3 covers 13 residues. Trimming removed 0 bases at V and 7 bases at J, with 12 bases between. The data were produced by immunoSEQ multiplex PCR, yet TCRdb's version contains in-frame clones alone and is incomplete. The sample contains about 40,000 clones, about 88% of which appear only once. The sequence was collected from a human donor in a cohort sampled during active COVID-19. The rearrangement links TRBV30 to TRBJ1-1; D unresolved. Sequenced input: peripheral blood. The CDR3 coding sequence is TGTGCCTGGAGTGTACTTCTCTCAATTGAAGCTTTCTTT. It is translated as CAWSVLLSIEAFF. Full variable domain (outside the CDR3, taken from reference TRBV30 and TRBJ1-1): SQTIHQWPATLVQPVGSPLSLECTVEGTSNPNLYWYRQAAGRGLQLLFYSVGIGQISSEVPQNLSASRPQDRQFILSSKKLLLSDSGFYLCAWSVLLSIEAFFGQGTRLTVV.